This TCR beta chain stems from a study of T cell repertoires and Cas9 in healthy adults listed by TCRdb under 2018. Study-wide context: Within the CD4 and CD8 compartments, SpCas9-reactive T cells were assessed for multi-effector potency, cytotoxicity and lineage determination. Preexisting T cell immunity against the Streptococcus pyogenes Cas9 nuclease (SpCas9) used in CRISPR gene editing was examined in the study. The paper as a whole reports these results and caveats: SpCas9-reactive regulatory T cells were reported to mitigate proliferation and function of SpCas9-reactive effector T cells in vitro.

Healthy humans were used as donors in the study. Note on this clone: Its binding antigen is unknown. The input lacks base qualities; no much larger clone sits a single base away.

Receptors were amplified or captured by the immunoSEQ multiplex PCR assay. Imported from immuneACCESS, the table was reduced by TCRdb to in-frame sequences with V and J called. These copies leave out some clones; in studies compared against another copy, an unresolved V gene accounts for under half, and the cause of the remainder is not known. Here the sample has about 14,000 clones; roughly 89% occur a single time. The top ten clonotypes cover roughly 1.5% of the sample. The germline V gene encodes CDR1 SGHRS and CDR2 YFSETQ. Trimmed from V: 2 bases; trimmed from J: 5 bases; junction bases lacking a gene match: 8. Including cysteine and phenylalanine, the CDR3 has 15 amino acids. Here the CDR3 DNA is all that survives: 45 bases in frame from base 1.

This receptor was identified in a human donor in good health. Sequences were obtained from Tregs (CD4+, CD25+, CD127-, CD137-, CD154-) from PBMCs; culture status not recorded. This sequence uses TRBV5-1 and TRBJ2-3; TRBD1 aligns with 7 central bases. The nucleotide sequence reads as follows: TGCGCCAGCAGCTTACAGGGGCAGCGGATAGATACGCAGTATTTT. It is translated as CASSLQGQRIDTQYF.